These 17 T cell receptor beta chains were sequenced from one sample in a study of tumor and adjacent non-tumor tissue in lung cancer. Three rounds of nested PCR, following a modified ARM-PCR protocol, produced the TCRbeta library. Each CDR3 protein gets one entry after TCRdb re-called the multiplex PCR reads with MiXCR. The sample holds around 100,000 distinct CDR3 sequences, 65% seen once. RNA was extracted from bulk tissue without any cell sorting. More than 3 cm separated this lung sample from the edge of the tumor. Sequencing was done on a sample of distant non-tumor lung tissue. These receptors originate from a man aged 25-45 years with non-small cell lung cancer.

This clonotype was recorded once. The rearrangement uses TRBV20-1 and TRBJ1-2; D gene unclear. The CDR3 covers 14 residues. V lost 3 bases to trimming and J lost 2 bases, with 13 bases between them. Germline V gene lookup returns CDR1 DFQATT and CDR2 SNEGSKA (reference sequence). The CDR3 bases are TGCAGTGCTAGCTTAGACAAGGCAAACTATGGCTACACCTTC. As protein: CSASLDKANYGYTF.

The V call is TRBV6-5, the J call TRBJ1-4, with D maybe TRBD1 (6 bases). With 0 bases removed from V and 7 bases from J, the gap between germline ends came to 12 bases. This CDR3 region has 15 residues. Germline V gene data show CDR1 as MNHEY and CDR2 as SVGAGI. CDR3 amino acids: CASSYSAGESEKLFF. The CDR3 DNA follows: TGTGCCAGCAGTTACTCGGCAGGGGAGAGTGAAAAACTGTTTTTT.

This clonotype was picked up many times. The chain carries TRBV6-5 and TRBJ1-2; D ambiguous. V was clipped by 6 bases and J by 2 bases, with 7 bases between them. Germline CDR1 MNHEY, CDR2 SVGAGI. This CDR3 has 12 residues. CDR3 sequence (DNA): TGTGCCAGCAGCAAATCAAACTATGGCTACACCTTC. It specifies CASSKSNYGYTF.

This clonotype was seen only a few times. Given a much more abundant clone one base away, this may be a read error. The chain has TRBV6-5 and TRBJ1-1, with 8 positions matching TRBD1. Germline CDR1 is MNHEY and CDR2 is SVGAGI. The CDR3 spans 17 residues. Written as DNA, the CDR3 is TGTGCCAGCTGTTACTCCGGACAGGGAGGAAGAAAAACTGAAGCTTTCTTT. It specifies CASCYSGQGGRKTEAFF.

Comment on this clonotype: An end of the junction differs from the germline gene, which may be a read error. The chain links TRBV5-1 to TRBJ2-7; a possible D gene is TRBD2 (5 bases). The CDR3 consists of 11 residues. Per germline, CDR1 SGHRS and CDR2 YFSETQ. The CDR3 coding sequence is TGCGCCAGCAGCACCGGGAACGAGCACTACTTC. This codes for CASSTGNEHYF.

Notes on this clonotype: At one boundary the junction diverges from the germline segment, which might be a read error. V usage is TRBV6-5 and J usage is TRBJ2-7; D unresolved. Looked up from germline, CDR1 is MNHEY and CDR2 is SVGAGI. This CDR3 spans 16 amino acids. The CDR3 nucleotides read TGTGCTAGCAGGTTGTATTTATCGGGCTACTCCTACGAGCAGTACTTC. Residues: CASRLYLSGYSYEQYF.

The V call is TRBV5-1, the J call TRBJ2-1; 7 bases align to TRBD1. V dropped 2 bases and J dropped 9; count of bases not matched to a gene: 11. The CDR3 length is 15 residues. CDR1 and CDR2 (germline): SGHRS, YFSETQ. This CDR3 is CASSFDRVYSSEQFF. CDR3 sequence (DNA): TGCGCCAGCAGCTTCGACAGGGTTTACAGCAGTGAGCAGTTCTTC.

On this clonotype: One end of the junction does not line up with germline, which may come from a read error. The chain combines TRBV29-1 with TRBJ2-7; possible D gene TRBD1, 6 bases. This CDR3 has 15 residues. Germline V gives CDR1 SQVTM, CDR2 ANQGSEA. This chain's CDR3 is CNVGSDRLTSHEQYF. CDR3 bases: TGCAACGTTGGGTCGGACAGATTAACCTCCCACGAGCAGTACTTC.

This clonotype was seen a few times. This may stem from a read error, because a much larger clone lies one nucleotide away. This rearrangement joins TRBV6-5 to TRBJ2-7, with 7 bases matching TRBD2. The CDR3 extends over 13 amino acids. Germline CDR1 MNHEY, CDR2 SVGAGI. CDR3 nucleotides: TGTGCCAGCAGTGAAGGGACTAACTACGAGCGGTACTTC. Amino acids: CASSEGTNYERYF.

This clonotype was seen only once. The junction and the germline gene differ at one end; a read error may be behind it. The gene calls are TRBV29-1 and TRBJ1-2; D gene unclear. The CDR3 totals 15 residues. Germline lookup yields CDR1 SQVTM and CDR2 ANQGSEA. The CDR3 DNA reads TGCAGCGTTGATGTGGCAGGAACGATCCTGGGAGGCTACATCTTC. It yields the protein CSVDVAGTILGGYIF.

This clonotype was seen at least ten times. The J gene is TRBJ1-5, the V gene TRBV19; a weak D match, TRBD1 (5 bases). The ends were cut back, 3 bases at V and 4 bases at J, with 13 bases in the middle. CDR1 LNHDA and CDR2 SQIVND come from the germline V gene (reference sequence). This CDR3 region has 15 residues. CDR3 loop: CASSMVWTQNQPQHF. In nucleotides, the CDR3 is TGTGCCAGTAGTATGGTTTGGACACAAAATCAGCCCCAGCATTTT.

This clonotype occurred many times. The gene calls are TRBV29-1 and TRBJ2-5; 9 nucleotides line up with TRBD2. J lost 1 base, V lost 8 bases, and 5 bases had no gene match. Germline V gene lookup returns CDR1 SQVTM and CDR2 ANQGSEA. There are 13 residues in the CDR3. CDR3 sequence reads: CSLSSGGQETQYF. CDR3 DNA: TGCAGCCTTAGTAGCGGGGGCCAAGAGACCCAGTACTTC.

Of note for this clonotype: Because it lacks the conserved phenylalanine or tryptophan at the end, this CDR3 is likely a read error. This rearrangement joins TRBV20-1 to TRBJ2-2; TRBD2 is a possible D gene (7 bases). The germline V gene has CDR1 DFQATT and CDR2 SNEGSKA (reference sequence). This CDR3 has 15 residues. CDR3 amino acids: CSARKGGPDTGELFL. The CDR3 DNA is TGCAGTGCTAGGAAGGGGGGGCCGGACACAGGGGAGCTGTTTCTT.

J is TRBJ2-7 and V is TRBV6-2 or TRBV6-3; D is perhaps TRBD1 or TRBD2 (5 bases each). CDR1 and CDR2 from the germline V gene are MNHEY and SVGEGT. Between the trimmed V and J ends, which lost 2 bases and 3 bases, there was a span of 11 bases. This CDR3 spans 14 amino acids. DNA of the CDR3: TGTGCCAGCAGTTACGGGGGATGGCTCTACGAGCAGTACTTC. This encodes CASSYGGWLYEQYF.

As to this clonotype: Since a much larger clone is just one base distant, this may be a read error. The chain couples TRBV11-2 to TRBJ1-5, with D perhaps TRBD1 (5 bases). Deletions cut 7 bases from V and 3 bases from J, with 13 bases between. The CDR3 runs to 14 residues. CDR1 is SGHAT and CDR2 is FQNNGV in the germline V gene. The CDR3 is CASNTTGYNQPQHF. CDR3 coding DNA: TGTGCCAGCAACACTACAGGCTACAATCAGCCCCAGCATTTT.

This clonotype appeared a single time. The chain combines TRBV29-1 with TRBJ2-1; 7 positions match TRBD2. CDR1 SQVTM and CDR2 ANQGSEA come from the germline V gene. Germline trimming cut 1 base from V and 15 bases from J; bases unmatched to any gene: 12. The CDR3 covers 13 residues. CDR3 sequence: CSVEGGPAGSAFF. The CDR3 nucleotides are TGCAGCGTTGAAGGGGGACCAGCGGGAAGTGCGTTCTTC.

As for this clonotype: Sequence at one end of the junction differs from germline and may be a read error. The CDR3 DNA reads as TGTGCCAGCGGAGCCCAGGACGGTTACACTGATGCTCTCTTT. Encoded protein: CASGAQDGYTDALF. The rearrangement joins TRBV6-5 to TRBJ1-1; D call uncertain. Looked up from germline, CDR1 is MNHEY and CDR2 is SVGAGI. CDR3 length equals 14 residues.